This TCR beta chain stems from a study of shared clonotypes between healthy human individuals. Regarding the study as a whole: Compared with clonotypes that all four donors shared, non-shared clonotypes had lower generation probabilities. Sequencing depth was predicted to influence how clonotypes are shared among donors.

Genomic DNA per cell subset filled all wells of several immunoSEQ plates. Per the original methods: ImmunoSEQ output lacked quality scores and full-length reads, limiting matched filtering. Generated by immunoSEQ multiplex PCR, the TCRdb table keeps only in-frame clones and is missing some. The D gene and trimming were derived from the DNA, and the V and J assignments and clone size from that table. Found here are around 1.4 million clones, approximately 98.5% of them singletons; the top ten hold about 0.34%. As for this clone: What it recognizes is unknown.

V gave up 4 bases and J gave up 1 base, with 13 bases separating them. The CDR3 spans 15 residues. The germline V gene has CDR1 SGDLS and CDR2 YYNGEE. Sequencing input: naive CD4+ T cells sorted from blood. The subset denotes: CD45RA+ positively selected. The source of this sequence is a man aged 25-45 years in good health. The chain carries TRBV9 and TRBJ2-3; tentatively, D is TRBD2 (6 bases). The CDR3 here is CASSPWVAGTDTQYF. CDR3 in DNA: TGTGCCAGCAGCCCCTGGGTAGCGGGCACAGATACGCAGTATTTT.